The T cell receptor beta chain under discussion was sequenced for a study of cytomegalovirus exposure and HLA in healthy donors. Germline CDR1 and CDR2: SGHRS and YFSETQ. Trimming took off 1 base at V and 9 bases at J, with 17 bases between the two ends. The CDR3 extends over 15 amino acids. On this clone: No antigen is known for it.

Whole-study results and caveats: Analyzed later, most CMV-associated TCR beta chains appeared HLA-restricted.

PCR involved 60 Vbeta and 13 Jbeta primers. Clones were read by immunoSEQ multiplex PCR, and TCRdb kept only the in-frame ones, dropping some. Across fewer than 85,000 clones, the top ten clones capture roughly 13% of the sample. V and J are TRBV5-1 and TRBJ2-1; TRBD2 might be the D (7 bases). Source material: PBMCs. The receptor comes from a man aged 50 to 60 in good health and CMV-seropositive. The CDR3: CASSLNGGPGIEQFF. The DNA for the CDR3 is TGCGCCAGCAGCTTGAACGGGGGGCCTGGGATTGAGCAGTTCTTC.